The 2 T cell receptor beta chains below come from one sample, sequenced in a study of T-cell memory formation after mild COVID-19. TCRdb reanalysed the 5' RACE reads using MiXCR and keeps one entry per CDR3 protein. The table shows more than 450,000 distinct CDR3 sequences, with roughly 18% occurring only once. Sequenced sample: PBMCs or a T cell subset sorted from them (not recorded which). The receptors shown here come from an adult woman who had mild COVID-19 (a few samples of this study predate the infection). Cell type and time point are not known.

There are a few counts of this clonotype. V and J are TRBV5-5 and TRBJ1-6; tentatively, D is TRBD1 (6 bases). The length of the CDR3 is 15 residues. V gave up 0 bases and J gave up 8 bases, with 12 bases separating them. Germline V lookup: CDR1 SGHKS, CDR2 YYEKEE (reference sequence). The CDR3 region has the DNA TGTGCCAGCAGCTTGGCCCCGGACAGTTATTCACCCCTCCACTTT. The encoded protein is CASSLAPDSYSPLHF.

This clonotype was counted only a few times. The chain links TRBV7-6 to TRBJ2-2, with TRBD2 identical over 7 bases. The CDR3 contains 17 residues. The V segment lost 5 bases and the J segment 2 bases; nucleotides outside the gene matches: 11. CDR1 and CDR2 from the germline V gene are SGHVS and FNYEAQ. CDR3 in amino acids: CASSRTLGEGNTGELFF. CDR3 sequence (DNA): TGTGCCAGCAGCCGCACACTTGGGGAGGGAAACACCGGGGAGCTGTTTTTT.